This T cell receptor beta chain is drawn from a study of T cells in Graves' hyperthyroidism and ophthalmopathy. CDR3 size: 16 residues. V lost 3 bases and J 0 bases, leaving 11 bases between the germline ends. The germline gives CDR1 ENHRY, CDR2 SYGVKD. Enrolled ophthalmopathy patients presented with a Clinical Activity Score of at least 3, a NOSPECS grade of at least 4, and disease duration under 3 months. There are many counts of this clonotype. The CDR3 regions of TCR beta were amplified from RNA transcripts. Primed by the HTBI set, a first-round RT-PCR was run on the TCR CDR3. MiXCR was run by TCRdb on the multiplex PCR reads, yielding one entry per CDR3 protein. The table includes about 520,000 distinct CDR3 sequences, approximately 25% detected once.

The specimen sequenced was blood. This chain uses TRBV10-3 with TRBJ2-2, with a weak D call TRBD1 (6 bases). This TCR derives from a woman in her 30s with Graves' ophthalmopathy. For the CDR3, the DNA is TGTGCCATCAGTGATTTGGGGGCGACGAACACCGGGGAGCTGTTTTTT. This sequence encodes CAISDLGATNTGELFF.